This T cell receptor (beta chain) was documented in a study of cytomegalovirus exposure and HLA in healthy donors (dated by TCRdb to 2016 to 2017). For the wider study: An earlier analysis of several hundred of the donors reported approximately 300 Gb of sequence data and roughly 100 million unique TCR beta sequences from 150 million to 200 million T cells. An early release that covered fewer than 750 HLA-typed donors contained about 300 gigabases of sequencing data and 85 million to 100 million unique TCR sequences. Of the roughly 400 genotyped donors, approximately 83% fell in the genetic ancestry cluster associated with self-reported Caucasian donors. The study aimed to test whether signatures of past pathogen exposure could be identified by cataloging public T cell receptors. The T cell repertoires of 666 subjects were profiled by immunosequencing and related to cytomegalovirus serostatus. A separate validation cohort of 100 to 150 different subjects was used in addition to the roughly 670-subject first cohort. High-throughput TCR immunosequencing, statistical association of individual TCRs with disease status, and machine learning were combined to predict cytomegalovirus infection status. To study patterns of TCR occurrence, a later analysis re-analyzed previously published TCR beta repertoires from 500 to 850 donors and added high-resolution HLA genotyping. Rather than drawing on any new phenotypic data, the later analysis identified candidate immune exposures from TCR beta sequences and the way those sequences occurred across donors. To decide whether each TCR beta V gene segment behaved as functional or pseudogenic, an earlier analysis of fewer than 750 of the donors relied on high-throughput TCR beta sequencing. Donor age, sex, ethnicity and CMV serostatus were compiled together with the repertoire data. In a later genetic analysis, genome-wide SNP genotypes for about 55% of the roughly 670 donors were used, and that subset was treated as a discovery cohort. Every repertoire in the discovery cohort had been generated on one and the same sequencing platform. Class I and class II HLA loci were covered by the typing at four-digit resolution. The number of typed donors differed by locus: about 620-640 for A, B, C, DRB1 and DQB1; 500 to 550 for DQA1; 606 for DPA1; and 400 to 480 for DPB1. Four to six DR-DQ haplotypes were handled as single units for association and clustering, since linkage in the cohort was strong. Across approximately 420 genotyped donors of the cohort, an average of roughly 250,000 unique TCR beta nucleotide sequences per donor were sequenced, and 15% to 20% of those sequences were non-productive. Here is what the overall study found, with its caveats: According to a later analysis, parvovirus B19, influenza, CMV and Epstein-Barr virus appeared linked to several top co-occurrence clusters. Sequencing depth was assumed to be roughly uniform across donors in the presence/absence analyses, though that assumption may not hold. In an earlier analysis of 587 of the donors, most TCR beta V segments appeared in productive rearrangements about 90% or about 30% of the time, broadly matching IMGT annotations. A later analysis found that TCR association rates varied across HLA loci, with DRB1 alleles showing the most associated TCRs and HLA-C alleles the fewest. Some IMGT-functional V segments, including TRBV6-2 and TRBV6-3, could not be distinguished by the 87-base-pair reads and were therefore excluded. Because HLA typing was missing for some donors at each locus, association tests included only the typed subset. Linkage disequilibrium might explain the correlated functional status among segregating V segments, but an unknown experimental factor could not be excluded. In the study, 150 to 200 TCR beta chains were listed as associated with cytomegalovirus. According to a later genetic analysis, donors in an Asian-associated ancestry cluster had fewer N-insertions in productive TCRs than the roughly 670-donor mean. In a later analysis, HLA-associated TCR beta chains were found to be more clonally expanded and to have lower generation probabilities than equally common non-associated chains. CMV serostatus was the only immune exposure information available for the cohort. A group of highly shared sequence variants was considered likely to be a technical artifact of the sequencing pipeline. An association between a missense DCLRE1C variant and V-gene and J-gene trimming of TCR beta chains was found in a later genetic analysis and replicated in an independent cohort. A further reported finding was that TCR beta sequences accurately predicted the HLA-A and HLA-B alleles for most subjects in the first cohort. A later analysis associated 17,000 or so TCR beta sequences with specific HLA alleles at a false discovery rate of 0.05. Most TCR sequences were observed very rarely across donors, whereas some public TCRs were present in many individuals. The authors suggested that the approach could potentially be generalized to other disease states and immunological phenotypes. The cohort was sequenced for TCR beta chains only, and without alpha or paired-chain data the features that could be detected were limited. Over 15 rarely observed V segments, including chromosome 9 orphons, were excluded from the earlier analysis of several hundred of the donors because counts were too low. In vitro tests confirmed that a few of the cytomegalovirus-associated TCR beta chains recognize cytomegalovirus antigens. Assigning TCR associations to individual alleles was difficult when HLA alleles, especially DR and DQ, strongly co-occurred. The classifier was reported to diagnose cytomegalovirus status with high specificity and sensitivity in both the original cohort and the validation cohort. A later analysis found that most CMV-associated TCR beta chains appeared HLA-restricted, with HLA associations seemingly driven largely by CMV exposure.

From the cysteine up to the phenylalanine, the CDR3 has a length of 13 residues. Kept here is only the CDR3 DNA, which spans 39 bases and is read in frame from base 1. V was cut back by 6 bases and J by 5 bases, leaving a gap of 13 bases between them. As encoded in the germline V gene, CDR1 is MNHEY while CDR2 is SVGAGI. Regarding this clone: The target of this receptor is not known. Per-base qualities were not stored, and no clone one base away is much larger.

The cohort comprised 666 healthy bone marrow donors. At the time of sampling, every cohort member was nominally healthy, though immune exposures that went unrecorded were likely present. The donor was CMV seropositive and was included in the group of some 290 seropositive cohort members. A peripheral blood sample was provided by each donor, and peripheral blood mononuclear cells were used for TCR beta sequencing. The Qiagen DNeasy Blood Extraction Kit was used to extract genomic DNA from the blood cell samples. Preparation of the library involved the immunoSEQ multiplex PCR assay. The multiplex PCR relied on a mix of 60 forward primers for TCR Vbeta segments and 13 reverse primers for TCR Jbeta segments. Amplification of the CDR3 region of rearranged TCR beta genes was performed with a multiplex PCR assay on genomic DNA. The Illumina HiSeq System was used to sequence the amplified TCR beta libraries as 87-base-pair reads. In the paper's pipeline: A later analysis counted tens of millions of unique TCR beta chains across the 640 or so repertoires, and approximately 11 million of these chains were shared by at least two donors. A nearest-neighbor algorithm error-corrected the raw reads and collapsed the reads into unique sequences, merging closely related sequences to remove PCR and sequencing errors. V, D and J gene segments were assigned by aligning CDR3 sequences to IMGT reference sequences. For a sequence to be retained, at least a six-nucleotide match to both a V gene segment and a J gene segment was required. A rearrangement counted as productive if the CDR3 had no stop codons and remained in frame with V and J, and every other rearrangement counted as non-productive. Following IMGT convention, CDR3 was defined as the stretch from the second conserved V-encoded cysteine to the conserved J-encoded phenylalanine. In an earlier analysis of around 600 of the donors, sequences lacking an unambiguous match to a single V gene segment were excluded. An earlier analysis of 587 of the donors called V segments functional above 56.7% productive rearrangements and segregating when the between-donor standard deviation exceeded 5%. A statistical classification framework was built for diagnosing cytomegalovirus status from the catalog of TCR beta chain sequences. In a later analysis, TCR nucleotide sequences were compared against IMGT/GENE-DB human TR gene sequences so that V and J genes could be assigned. Using the TCRdist pipeline, a later analysis assigned CDR3 sequences along with most-parsimonious VDJ recombination scenarios. A later analysis defined each TCR beta chain by its CDR3 amino acid sequence plus V-gene family, and excluded reads lacking a unique V-gene family. A later analysis removed roughly 590 highly shared, low-generation-probability nucleotide sequences to deal with suspected cross-contamination and a sequencing artifact. For each public chain, a later analysis derived a clonal expansion index from normalized ranks of inferred template counts within each repertoire. Generation probabilities in a later analysis came from a VDJ recombination model fitted to out-of-frame rearrangements, and those results were checked against IGoR. In a later analysis, hypergeometric tests were used to score TCR-TCR, TCR-HLA and TCR-CMV co-occurrence, with a repertoire-size bias correction applied to TCR pairs. In a later analysis, false discovery rates were estimated by permuting HLA or CMV assignments 20 times. In a later analysis, co-occurring TCRs were grouped using DBSCAN, with TCRdist sequence similarity added in when clustering inside HLA-allele-positive subsets. Repertoires with fewer than 30,000 or more than 120,000 public chains, plus five repertoires with anomalous nucleotide sharing, were excluded from co-occurrence clustering. Sourced from immuneACCESS, this table was stored by TCRdb with only in-frame sequences that have V and J called. A share of the clones is absent; for the studies checked, an unresolved V gene accounts for under half, and the remainder has no known explanation. V, J and clone size were drawn from that table, and D and trimming were deduced from the DNA. The sample table contains about 130,000 clones; only one count was recorded for 70% to 80% of them. In total, the top ten clones hold 3% to 4.5% of the sample.

In this chain, TRBV6-5 is recombined with TRBJ1-1; the D gene is possibly TRBD1, with 5 bases matching. The sequenced sample was PBMCs. The origin of this receptor is a man aged 40-49 years in good health and CMV-seropositive. The sequence in DNA is TGTGCCAGCAGCTTCCTGGGGCAGACTGAAGCTTTCTTT. Its product reads: CASSFLGQTEAFF.